This T cell receptor (beta chain) was sequenced in a study of T cell repertoires in cytomegalovirus infection. Study-wide context: In public TCR beta signatures, there were indications of both CMV infection and matching HLA type.

V was cut by 3 bases and J by 2 bases, with 14 bases left in between. CDR1 and CDR2 (germline): SGHTA, FQGNSA. The CDR3 sequence is 16 residues long. TCRdb re-analysed the reads in MiXCR, keeping a single row per CDR3 protein. The sample includes 350,000 to 500,000 distinct CDR3 sequences, roughly 30% of them seen just once. Regarding this clonotype: The antigen is not known.

Study-level points and caveats: Frequencies of public TCR beta families were cumulated, and this identified carriers of CMV plus the relevant HLA. The study found HLA-C-restricted CMV-specific TCR beta clonotypes dominating the ex vivo response.

The chain carries TRBV7-2 and TRBJ1-5; D possibly corresponds to TRBD1 (5 bases). The TCR sequence derives from a human donor in good health (CMV status not recorded). Some clones in this sample may be carry-over from other donors' samples. Sequenced sample: PBMCs. DNA for the CDR3: TGTGCCAGCAGCTTCCTGGGGGATTCGGGCAATCAGCCCCAGCATTTT. Translated, it gives CASSFLGDSGNQPQHF.